Below, 17 T cell receptor beta chains from the same sample are listed, as sequenced in a study of T cells expressing NK-cell markers. No DNA is given; TCRdb re-called the 5' RACE reads and lists each CDR3 protein once. In total, the table holds 550,000 to 600,000 distinct CDR3 sequences. Sequencing was done on a sample of blood T cells: a sorted CD56 or NKG2C T cell subset, CD4+ or CD8+ T cells, or bulk PBMC T cells (not recorded which). Source of these receptors: a man aged 18 to 30 in good health.

The V call is TRBV7-2, the J call TRBJ2-5. The CDR3 is 15 amino acids. Looked up from germline, CDR1 is SGHTA and CDR2 is FQGNSA. The CDR3 region is CASSLASVIQETQYF.

The chain employs TRBV12-3 or TRBV12-4 and TRBJ1-3. The CDR3 totals 17 residues. CDR3 amino acids: CASSRVTGLPPGNTIYF.

The gene calls are TRBV5-1 and TRBJ2-5; the TRBD2 assignment by TCRdb is unverifiable without DNA. This CDR3 comprises 16 residues. The germline CDR1 and CDR2 sequences are SGHRS and YFSETQ. CDR3 residues: CASSLGLSGILETQYF.

The genes are TRBV7-9 and TRBJ2-3; TCRdb returns TRBD1, unconfirmable since there is no DNA. CDR1 SEHNR and CDR2 FQNEAQ come from the germline V gene (reference sequence). This CDR3 has 16 residues. The CDR3 spells CASSLAKTGDTDTQYF.

This chain uses TRBV11-2 with TRBJ1-5; the D gene TCRdb calls, TRBD1, cannot be checked with no DNA. Per the germline V gene, CDR1 is SGHAT and CDR2 is FQNNGV. The CDR3 sequence is 12 residues long. The CDR3: CASSSTGEPQHF.

The gene calls are TRBV7-9 and TRBJ2-5. This CDR3 comprises 14 residues. Germline lookup yields CDR1 SEHNR and CDR2 FQNEAQ (reference sequence). The CDR3 loop reads CASSLTRYQETQYF.

The J gene is TRBJ2-2, the V gene TRBV11-1; the TRBD1 assignment by TCRdb is unverifiable without DNA. CDR1 SGHAT and CDR2 FQDESV come from the germline V gene (reference sequence). CDR3 length equals 18 residues. CDR3 in amino acids: CASSEKTGQIANTGELFF.

The rearrangement uses TRBV12-3 or TRBV12-4 and TRBJ1-1. The CDR3 is 13 amino acids. This CDR3 reads CASGVNPNTEAFF.

This chain links TRBV20-1 with TRBJ2-1; TCRdb proposes TRBD1, but this gene call is untestable without DNA. Germline-derived CDR1 and CDR2 are DFQATT and SNEGSKA (reference sequence). The CDR3 contains 16 residues. The CDR3 protein is CSALSHATGAAGEQFF.

The rearrangement links TRBV5-1 to TRBJ2-2; the TCRdb D gene call, TRBD1, has no DNA to confirm it. Germline CDR1 SGHRS, CDR2 YFSETQ. The CDR3 spans 17 residues. CDR3 region: CASSRVGQGSNTGELFF. The full variable domain, with the rest looked up from reference TRBV5-1 and TRBJ2-2, is KAGVTQTPRYLIKTRGQQVTLSCSPISGHRSVSWYQQTPGQGLQFLFEYFSETQRNKGNFPGRFSGRQFSNSRSEMNVSTLELGDSALYLCASSRVGQGSNTGELFFGEGSRLTVL.

This chain joins TRBV30 and TRBJ2-3. This CDR3 comprises 12 residues. Germline loops: CDR1 GTSNPN, CDR2 SVGIG (reference sequence). The CDR3 loop reads CAWSPTSDTQYF.

The chain links TRBV4-2 to TRBJ2-7; TCRdb's D gene call, TRBD2, goes unchecked for lack of DNA. The CDR3 runs to 15 residues. The germline V gene has CDR1 LGHNA and CDR2 YNFKEQ. CDR3 protein: CASSTREGVHDEQYF.

The V call is TRBV10-3, the J call TRBJ1-1; no DNA is available, so the TRBD1 call from TCRdb remains unchecked. Germline-derived CDR1 and CDR2 are ENHRY and SYGVKD. This CDR3 is 14 amino acids long. The CDR3 region is CAISEPPPNTEAFF.

J is TRBJ2-2 and V is TRBV4-2; the TRBD1 assignment by TCRdb is unverifiable without DNA. Germline CDR1 LGHNA, CDR2 YNFKEQ. This CDR3 region has 17 residues. This CDR3 is CASSPPRGLGNTGELFF.

This rearrangement joins TRBV9 to TRBJ2-7; without DNA, the TCRdb call of TRBD1 cannot be checked. Per germline, CDR1 SGDLS and CDR2 YYNGEE. This CDR3 is built from 16 residues. Here the CDR3 reads CASSPGVGGSSYEQYF.

The chain uses TRBV7-8 and TRBJ2-1; TCRdb proposes TRBD2, but this gene call is untestable without DNA. The CDR3 runs 16 residues. Germline V CDR1 and CDR2: SGHVS, FQNEAQ. CDR3 sequence reads: CASSLAGLAIYNEQFF.

V is TRBV5-1 and J is TRBJ1-1; the D call from TCRdb, TRBD1, cannot be confirmed without DNA. The CDR3 has 16 amino acids. The germline CDR1 and CDR2 sequences are SGHRS and YFSETQ. CDR3 sequence: CASSLNGQGMNTEAFF.